These 6 T cell receptor beta chains originate from one sample sequenced in a study of shared clonotypes between healthy human individuals. Clones were sequenced by immunoSEQ multiplex PCR, and TCRdb holds only the in-frame ones, with some missing. The table includes approximately 2,300,000 clones, 92% detected once. The source material was naive CD4+ T cells from PBMCs. As for subset: CD45RA+ positively selected. These receptors all come from a man between 18 and 29 years old in good health. Some clones in this sample may be carry-over from other donors' samples.

The chain joins TRBV6-6 to TRBJ1-5; no reliable D call. Trimming removed 2 bases from V and 4 bases from J, with 15 bases in between. The CDR3 loop spans 16 amino acids. Looked up from germline, CDR1 is MNHNY and CDR2 is SVGAGI (reference sequence). Here the CDR3 DNA reads TGTGCCAGCAGTTACCCTCAGCCATCTTCTAATCAGCCCCAGCATTTT. Translating gives CASSYPQPSSNQPQHF.

The V call is TRBV18, the J call TRBJ2-7; 9 bases line up with TRBD1. V lost 4 bases, J lost 5 bases, and 6 bases stayed unmatched. Germline-derived CDR1 and CDR2 are KGHSH and LQKENI. This CDR3 region has 14 residues. The CDR3 is CASSRGQGMDEQYF. In DNA form, the CDR3 reads TGTGCCAGCTCACGGGGACAGGGAATGGACGAGCAGTACTTC.

This clone has a single count. This chain uses TRBV7-2 with TRBJ1-2, with unresolved D. The CDR3 loop spans 14 amino acids. Germline CDR1 is SGHTA and CDR2 is FQGNSA. Trimming shortened V by 0 bases and J by 2 bases, and 7 bases separated the two germline ends. The CDR3 sequence: CASSLAPGNYGYTF. The CDR3 nucleotides read TGTGCCAGCAGCTTAGCTCCGGGGAACTATGGCTACACCTTC.

The rearrangement joins TRBV11-3 to TRBJ2-7; D uncertain. The CDR3 has 13 residues. V lost 1 base and J lost 6, with 10 bases in between. Germline V gene sequence: CDR1 SGHNT, CDR2 YENEEA. The chain's CDR3 is CASSLVGLSEQYF. DNA for the CDR3: TGTGCCAGCAGCTTAGTGGGTCTAAGCGAGCAGTACTTC.

The chain uses TRBV18 and TRBJ1-1; D is unclear. This CDR3 region has 15 residues. From germline, CDR1 is KGHSH and CDR2 LQKENI. V was cut by 2 bases and J by 2 bases, with 12 bases left in between. CDR3 coding DNA: TGTGCCAGCTCACCAGGTCGGGCTGGTAACACTGAAGCTTTCTTT. Its protein is CASSPGRAGNTEAFF.

The V gene is TRBV30, the J gene TRBJ1-5; D uncertain. V was trimmed by 3 bases and J by 5 bases, leaving 38 bases between them. The CDR3 sequence is 22 residues long. CDR1 GTSNPN and CDR2 SVGIG come from the germline V gene (reference sequence). The CDR3 bases are TGTGCCTGGAGGCGGGTGGGAACGAGCGGAGGTCAGGATCGGACTCTGCATCAGCCCCAGCATTTT. The encoded protein is CAWRRVGTSGGQDRTLHQPQHF.